One sample yielded the 28 T cell receptor beta chains listed below, sequenced in a study of blood T cell repertoires in COVID-19. Profiled with immunoSEQ multiplex PCR; TCRdb holds only in-frame clones, not every one. The table records roughly 59,000 clones, roughly four fifths of them present only once. The material sequenced was peripheral blood. The receptors derive from a woman in her 50s with active or convalescent COVID-19.

V usage is TRBV11-3 and J usage is TRBJ2-1; 12 nucleotides align to TRBD2. After removal of 1 base from V and 6 bases from J, the junction contained 7 bases not matched to a gene. Germline assignment: CDR1 SGHNT and CDR2 YENEEA. This CDR3 is 17 amino acids long. The CDR3 DNA follows: TGTGCCAGCAGCTTAGGGGGGACTAGCGGGTTAGGCAATGAGCAGTTCTTC. Its protein product is CASSLGGTSGLGNEQFF.

The chain uses TRBV18 and TRBJ2-7, with a weak D call TRBD2 (5 bases). Trimming pared 3 bases from V and 6 bases from J, leaving 15 bases between. Looked up from germline, CDR1 is KGHSH and CDR2 is LQKENI. The CDR3 contains 14 residues. The CDR3 sequence: CASSPGRMEAEQYF. CDR3 sequence (DNA): TGTGCCAGCTCACCCGGACGTATGGAGGCCGAGCAGTACTTC.

J is TRBJ1-6 and V is TRBV7-3; D might be TRBD1 (5 bases). The germline V gene encodes CDR1 SGHTA and CDR2 FQGTGA. V was trimmed by 4 bases and J by 6 bases, leaving 10 bases between them. The CDR3 extends over 14 amino acids. CDR3 region: CASSSGLTNSPLHF. The CDR3 DNA sequence: TGTGCCAGCAGCTCGGGACTGACTAATTCACCCCTCCACTTT.

This clone was seen once. The rearrangement joins TRBV10-3 to TRBJ1-1, with D hard to call. The length of the CDR3 is 17 residues. V dropped 0 bases and J dropped 1 base, with 15 bases sitting between them. CDR1 is ENHRY and CDR2 is SYGVKD in the germline V gene. The CDR3 nucleotides are TGTGCCATCAGTGAGTCCCTACCAACCGCGGGGAACACTGAAGCTTTCTTT. This translates into CAISESLPTAGNTEAFF.

The chain recombines TRBV7-8 with TRBJ2-7, with TRBD2 matching 8 bases. From germline, CDR1 is SGHVS and CDR2 FQNEAQ. The ends lost 0 bases at V and 2 bases at J; junction bases unmatched: 3. This CDR3 region has 15 residues. CDR3 DNA sequence: TGTGCCAGCAGCTTAGCAGGTAGCGGGACCTACGAGCAGTACTTC. Protein product: CASSLAGSGTYEQYF.

CDR3 nucleotide sequence: TGTGCCAGCAGCTTAGCACGGGAAGGGAGTGAAGCTTTCTTT. Translating it yields CASSLAREGSEAFF. This sequence joins TRBV7-9 and TRBJ1-1; D is unresolved. The CDR3 runs 14 residues. V was pared by 0 bases and J by 7 bases, with 12 bases between. Per germline, CDR1 SEHNR and CDR2 FQNEAQ (reference sequence).

J is TRBJ2-7 and V is TRBV7-2, with a tentative D call TRBD2 (6 bases). The CDR3 sequence is 14 residues long. Per germline, CDR1 SGHTA and CDR2 FQGNSA. Trimming stripped 4 bases from V and 3 bases from J, with 13 bases between. The CDR3 here is CASSSPGLYYEQYF. CDR3 DNA: TGTGCCAGCAGCTCGCCGGGACTTTACTACGAGCAGTACTTC.

The chain couples TRBV6-6 to TRBJ1-2, with TRBD1 as a possible D gene (5 bases). V lost 5 bases and J 3 bases, leaving 13 bases between the germline ends. The length of the CDR3 is 14 residues. CDR1 and CDR2 (germline): MNHNY, SVGAGI (reference sequence). The CDR3 DNA follows: TGTGCCAGCAGTCCGAGGACATCCGACTATGGCTACACCTTC. This gives the protein CASSPRTSDYGYTF.

CDR3 sequence (DNA): TGTGCCACCAGTGATCGCCGGGTGGCTGAGCAGTTCTTC. Encoded protein: CATSDRRVAEQFF. The chain uses TRBV24-1 and TRBJ2-1, with D uncertain. V was pared by 3 bases and J by 9 bases, with 11 bases between. The germline V gene has CDR1 KGHDR and CDR2 SFDVKD. The CDR3 spans 13 residues.

The chain recombines TRBV5-1 with TRBJ1-1; tentative D call: TRBD1 (5 bases). Germline assignment: CDR1 SGHRS and CDR2 YFSETQ. The V end lost 0 bases, the J end lost 6 bases, and 15 bases lay between the germline ends. The CDR3 sequence is 15 residues long. The CDR3 nucleotides read TGCGCCAGCAGCTTGGATCGACAGCTTTGGGCTGAAGCTTTCTTT. It encodes CASSLDRQLWAEAFF.

The rearrangement joins TRBV2 to TRBJ2-2, with D possibly matching TRBD2 (5 bases). This CDR3 has 14 amino acids. V gave up 6 bases and J gave up 5 bases, with 13 bases separating them. Germline CDR1 SNHLY, CDR2 FYNNEI. CDR3 bases: TGTGCCAGCAGGCTCGGGATAGGGACCGGGGAGCTGTTTTTT. Its translation is CASRLGIGTGELFF. Full variable domain (remainder filled in from reference TRBV2 and TRBJ2-2): EPEVTQTPSHQVTQMGQEVILRCVPISNHLYFYWYRQILGQKVEFLVSFYNNEISEKSEIFDDQFSVERPDGSNFTLKIRSTKLEDSAMYFCASRLGIGTGELFFGEGSRLTVL.

The rearrangement uses TRBV30 and TRBJ2-7; 8 bases map to TRBD1. This CDR3 region has 13 residues. J lost 3 bases, V lost 8 bases, and 9 bases had no gene match. Germline V gives CDR1 GTSNPN, CDR2 SVGIG (reference sequence). This CDR3 is CAGTIQGVYEQYF. CDR3 nucleotide sequence: TGTGCCGGGACGATACAGGGGGTCTACGAGCAGTACTTC.

The rearrangement links TRBV5-5 to TRBJ1-1, with D tentatively TRBD1 (5 bases). The CDR3 extends over 19 amino acids. Per the germline V gene, CDR1 is SGHKS and CDR2 is YYEKEE (reference sequence). V was clipped by 2 bases and J by 0 bases, with 23 bases between them. CDR3: CASSFTSLPSGALNTEAFF. CDR3 bases: TGTGCCAGCAGCTTTACATCCCTACCAAGCGGGGCCCTGAACACTGAAGCTTTCTTT. The full variable domain, its missing parts supplied by reference TRBV5-5 and TRBJ1-1, is DAGVTQSPTHLIKTRGQQVTLRCSPISGHKSVSWYQQVLGQGPQFIFQYYEKEERGRGNFPDRFSARQFPNYSSELNVNALLLGDSALYLCASSFTSLPSGALNTEAFFGQGTRLTVV.

The genes are TRBV29-1 and TRBJ1-1, with 7 bases that match TRBD1. The CDR3 has 14 amino acids. V lost 5 bases to trimming and J lost 0 bases; unmatched junction nucleotides: 6. Germline V gene sequence: CDR1 SQVTM, CDR2 ANQGSEA. CDR3 coding DNA: TGCAGCGTTTCCACAGGGGTTATGAACACTGAAGCTTTCTTT. Encoded protein: CSVSTGVMNTEAFF.

The J gene is TRBJ1-1, the V gene TRBV5-1; 8 nucleotides match TRBD1. The CDR3 consists of 14 residues. V shed 4 bases, J shed 4 bases, and the junction held 6 bases outside the gene matches. Looked up from germline, CDR1 is SGHRS and CDR2 is YFSETQ. For the CDR3, the DNA is TGCGCCAGCAGCGGGACTACAGGGGGCACTGAAGCTTTCTTT. Its protein product is CASSGTTGGTEAFF. Together with reference TRBV5-1 and TRBJ1-1, the CDR3 gives the full variable domain: KAGVTQTPRYLIKTRGQQVTLSCSPISGHRSVSWYQQTPGQGLQFLFEYFSETQRNKGNFPGRFSGRQFSNSRSEMNVSTLELGDSALYLCASSGTTGGTEAFFGQGTRLTVV.

This clone was picked up one time. The chain links TRBV10-3 to TRBJ1-1; D is unresolved. Trimming cost V 7 bases and J 2 bases, with 5 bases left between them. CDR1 ENHRY and CDR2 SYGVKD come from the germline V gene. The CDR3 loop spans 11 amino acids. As DNA, the CDR3 is TGTGCCATCACTATCAACACTGAAGCTTTCTTT. Translating gives CAITINTEAFF.

The V and J genes are TRBV28 and TRBJ1-2; no definite D call. The CDR3 covers 13 residues. Trimming removed 7 bases from V and 1 base from J, with 10 bases in between. Per germline, CDR1 MDHEN and CDR2 SYDVKM. CDR3 region: CASNPPGNYGYTF. For the CDR3, the DNA is TGTGCCAGCAACCCACCCGGTAACTATGGCTACACCTTC.

The rearrangement links TRBV18 to TRBJ2-6; maybe TRBD2 (6 bases). The germline V gene has CDR1 KGHSH and CDR2 LQKENI. This CDR3 is 15 amino acids long. Trimming left V 2 bases short and J 2 bases short, with 7 bases between. The CDR3 reads CASSPGEAGANVLTF. As DNA, the CDR3 is TGTGCCAGCTCACCAGGGGAGGCTGGGGCCAACGTCCTGACTTTC.

The rearrangement links TRBV30 to TRBJ1-4; weak D call: TRBD1 (6 bases). This CDR3 comprises 11 residues. Deletions cut 5 bases from V and 5 bases from J, with 6 bases between. CDR1 GTSNPN and CDR2 SVGIG come from the germline V gene (reference sequence). Written as DNA, the CDR3 is TGTGCCTGGGGACAGAATGAAAAACTGTTTTTT. Its translation is CAWGQNEKLFF.

This clone occurred a few times. The J gene is TRBJ1-5, the V gene TRBV6-2 or TRBV6-3; 8 bases are a match to TRBD1. This CDR3 is built from 14 residues. Germline trimming cut 4 bases from V and 6 bases from J; bases unmatched to any gene: 5. Germline CDR1 MNHEY, CDR2 SVGEGT. CDR3: CASSLTGVSQPQHF. The CDR3 DNA reads as TGTGCCAGCAGTTTGACAGGGGTAAGTCAGCCCCAGCATTTT.

The rearrangement uses TRBV9 and TRBJ2-1, with D possibly matching TRBD1 (5 bases). Germline V CDR1 and CDR2: SGDLS, YYNGEE. V lost 0 bases, J lost 6 bases, and 10 bases lay in between. This CDR3 has 14 residues. CDR3 in DNA: TGTGCCAGCAGCGTAGGCAGGGAACTCAATGAGCAGTTCTTC. This codes for CASSVGRELNEQFF.

The chain joins TRBV5-1 to TRBJ1-1; a weak D match, TRBD1 (5 bases). The germline V gene encodes CDR1 SGHRS and CDR2 YFSETQ. Trimming cost V 4 bases and J 3 bases, with 13 bases left between them. CDR3 length: 14 residues. CDR3: CASSRLPGDTEAFF. CDR3 nucleotide sequence: TGCGCCAGCAGCCGGTTACCGGGGGACACTGAAGCTTTCTTT.

This sequence joins TRBV5-1 and TRBJ1-2; tentatively, D is TRBD1 (6 bases). CDR1 is SGHRS and CDR2 is YFSETQ in the germline V gene. The CDR3 covers 14 residues. Trimming removed 3 bases at V and 1 base at J, with 10 bases between. As DNA, the CDR3 is TGCGCCAGCAGCTGGGGACATAATAACTATGGCTACACCTTC. Translating it yields CASSWGHNNYGYTF. The full variable domain, its missing parts supplied by reference TRBV5-1 and TRBJ1-2, is KAGVTQTPRYLIKTRGQQVTLSCSPISGHRSVSWYQQTPGQGLQFLFEYFSETQRNKGNFPGRFSGRQFSNSRSEMNVSTLELGDSALYLCASSWGHNNYGYTFGSGTRLTVV.

This sequence joins TRBV7-2 and TRBJ1-1; the match to TRBD1 covers 7 bases. Looked up from germline, CDR1 is SGHTA and CDR2 is FQGNSA. V lost 1 base to trimming and J lost 4 bases; unmatched junction nucleotides: 6. The CDR3 length is 15 residues. The CDR3 nucleotides are TGTGCCAGCAGCTTAGTAGCGAGGGGGCGCACTGAAGCTTTCTTT. Translated: CASSLVARGRTEAFF.

The V call is TRBV5-1, the J call TRBJ2-5; weak D call: TRBD2 (5 bases). V gave up 1 base and J gave up 0 bases, with 10 bases separating them. Germline V CDR1 and CDR2: SGHRS, YFSETQ. The CDR3 loop spans 15 amino acids. CDR3 protein: CASSLKASYQETQYF. The CDR3 region has the DNA TGCGCCAGCAGCTTGAAGGCTAGCTACCAAGAGACCCAGTACTTC.

The chain joins TRBV2 to TRBJ2-7, with TRBD2 identical over 14 bases. V was pared by 11 bases and J by 4 bases, with 13 bases of the junction left unmatched. Germline V gene data show CDR1 as SNHLY and CDR2 as FYNNEI. The CDR3 runs to 16 residues. The CDR3 is CAGVGLAGEGAYEQYF. The CDR3, as DNA: TGTGCCGGCGTGGGACTAGCGGGAGAGGGGGCGTACGAGCAGTACTTC.

The chain links TRBV7-2 to TRBJ2-7, with D perhaps matching TRBD1 (6 bases). The CDR3 loop spans 14 amino acids. Per germline, CDR1 SGHTA and CDR2 FQGNSA. Trimming stripped 5 bases from V and 2 bases from J, with 13 bases between. This CDR3 reads CASSLDRLAYEQYF. For the CDR3, the DNA is TGTGCCAGCAGCCTTGACAGGTTGGCCTACGAGCAGTACTTC.

The chain uses TRBV6-2 or TRBV6-3 and TRBJ1-2, with a weak D call TRBD1 (5 bases). Germline CDR1 and CDR2: MNHEY and SVGEGT. The CDR3 is made up of 16 amino acids. V gave up 2 bases and J gave up 9 bases, with 22 bases separating them. CDR3 DNA: TGTGCCAGCAGTTACCGAAGCGTGCGGGGCCGACCTCGCTACACCTTC. Amino acids: CASSYRSVRGRPRYTF.